The subject of this entry is one T cell receptor beta chain. Its antigen is currently unknown. Assay: immunoSEQ multiplex PCR; the TCRdb copy retains only in-frame clones and omits some. The table lists about 73,000 clones, 89% of them singletons. The CDR3 loop spans 13 amino acids. The V end lost 5 bases, the J end lost 2 bases, and 9 bases lay between the germline ends. The germline CDR1 and CDR2 sequences are SGHNT and YENEEA. This specimen belongs to a study of T cell responses to AZD1222 COVID-19 vaccine. Study-wide results and limits: Spike-specific TCR breadth and depth both grew after two AZD1222 doses. Targeting of unmutated variant regions was reportedly seen in nearly half of spike-specific TCRs.

This sequence joins TRBV11-3 and TRBJ2-5; D is undetermined. This receptor was obtained from an adult who received the AZD1222 COVID-19 vaccine. Sequencing was performed on peripheral blood, taken 28 days after the second AZD1222 dose. The CDR3: CASSDRTQETQYF. The CDR3 nucleotides read TGTGCCAGCAGCGATCGGACGCAAGAGACCCAGTACTTC.